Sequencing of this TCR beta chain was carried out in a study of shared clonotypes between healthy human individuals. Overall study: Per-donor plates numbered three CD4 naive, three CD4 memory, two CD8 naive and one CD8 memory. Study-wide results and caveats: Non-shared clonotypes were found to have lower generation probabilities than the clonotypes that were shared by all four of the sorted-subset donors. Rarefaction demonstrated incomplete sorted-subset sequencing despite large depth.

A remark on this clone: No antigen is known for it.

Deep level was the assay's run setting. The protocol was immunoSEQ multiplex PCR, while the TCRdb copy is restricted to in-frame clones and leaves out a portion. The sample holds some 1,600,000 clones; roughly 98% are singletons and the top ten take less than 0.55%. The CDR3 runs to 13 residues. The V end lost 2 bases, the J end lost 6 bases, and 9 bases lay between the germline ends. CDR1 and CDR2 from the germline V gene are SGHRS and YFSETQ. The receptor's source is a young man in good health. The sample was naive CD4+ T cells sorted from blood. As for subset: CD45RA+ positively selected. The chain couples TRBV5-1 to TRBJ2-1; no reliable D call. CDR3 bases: TGCGCCAGCAGCTTTAATACGCTCAATGAGCAGTTCTTC. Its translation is CASSFNTLNEQFF. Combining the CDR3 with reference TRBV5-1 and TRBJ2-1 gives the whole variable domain KAGVTQTPRYLIKTRGQQVTLSCSPISGHRSVSWYQQTPGQGLQFLFEYFSETQRNKGNFPGRFSGRQFSNSRSEMNVSTLELGDSALYLCASSFNTLNEQFFGPGTRLTVL.